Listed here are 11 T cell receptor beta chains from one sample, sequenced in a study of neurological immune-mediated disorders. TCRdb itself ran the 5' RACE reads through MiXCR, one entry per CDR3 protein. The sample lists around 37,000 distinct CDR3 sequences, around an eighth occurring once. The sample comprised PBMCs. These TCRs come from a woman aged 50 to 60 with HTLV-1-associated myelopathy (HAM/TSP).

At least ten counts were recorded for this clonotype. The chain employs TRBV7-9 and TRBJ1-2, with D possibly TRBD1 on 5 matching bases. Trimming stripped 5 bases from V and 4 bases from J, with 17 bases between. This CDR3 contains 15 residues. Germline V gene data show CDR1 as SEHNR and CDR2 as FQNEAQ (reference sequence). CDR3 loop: CASSGPRGDRYGYTF. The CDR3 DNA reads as TGTGCCAGCAGCGGCCCCCGGGGGGATCGCTATGGCTACACCTTC.

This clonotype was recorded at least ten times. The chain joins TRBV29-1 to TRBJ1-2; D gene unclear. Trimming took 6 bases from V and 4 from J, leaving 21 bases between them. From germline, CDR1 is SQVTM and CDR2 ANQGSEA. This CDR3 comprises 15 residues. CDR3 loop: CSVDREGNMLYGYTF. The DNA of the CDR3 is TGCAGCGTCGATCGGGAGGGTAACATGCTCTATGGCTACACCTTC.

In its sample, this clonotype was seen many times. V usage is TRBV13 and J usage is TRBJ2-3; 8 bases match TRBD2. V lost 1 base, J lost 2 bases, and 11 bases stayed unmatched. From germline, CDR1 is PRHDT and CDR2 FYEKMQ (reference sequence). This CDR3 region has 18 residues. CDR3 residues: CASSLASSGGLYTDTQYF. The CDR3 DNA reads TGTGCCAGCAGCTTAGCTTCCTCGGGGGGGCTTTACACAGATACGCAGTATTTT.

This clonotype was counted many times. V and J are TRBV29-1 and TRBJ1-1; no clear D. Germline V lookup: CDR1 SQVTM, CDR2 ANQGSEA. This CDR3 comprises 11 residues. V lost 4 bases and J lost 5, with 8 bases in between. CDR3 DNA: TGCAGCGTTGCTCGGGTTACTGAAGCTTTCTTT. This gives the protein CSVARVTEAFF. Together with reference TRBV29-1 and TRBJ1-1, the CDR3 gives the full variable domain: SAVISQKPSRDICQRGTSLTIQCQVDSQVTMMFWYRQQPGQSLTLIATANQGSEATYESGFVIDKFPISRPNLTFSTLTVSNMSPEDSSIYLCSVARVTEAFFGQGTRLTVV.

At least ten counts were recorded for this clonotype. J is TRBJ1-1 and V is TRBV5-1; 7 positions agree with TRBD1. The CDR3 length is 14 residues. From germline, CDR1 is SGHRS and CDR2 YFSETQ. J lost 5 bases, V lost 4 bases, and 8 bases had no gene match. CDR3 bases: TGCGCCAGCAGCGAGTCCAGGGGGAGTACTGAAGCTTTCTTT. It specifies CASSESRGSTEAFF.

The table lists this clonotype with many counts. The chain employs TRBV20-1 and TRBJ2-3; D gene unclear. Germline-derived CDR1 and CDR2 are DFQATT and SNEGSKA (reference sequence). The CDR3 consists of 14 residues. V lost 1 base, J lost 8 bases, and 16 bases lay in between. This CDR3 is CSARVRTPYGTQYF. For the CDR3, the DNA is TGCAGTGCTAGAGTCAGGACCCCGTATGGTACGCAGTATTTT.

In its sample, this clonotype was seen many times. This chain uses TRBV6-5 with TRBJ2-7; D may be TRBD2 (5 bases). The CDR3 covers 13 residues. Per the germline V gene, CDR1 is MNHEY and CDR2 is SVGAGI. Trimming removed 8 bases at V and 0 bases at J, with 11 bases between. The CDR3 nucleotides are TGTGCCAGCGGCGGGCAGAGCTCCTACGAGCAGTACTTC. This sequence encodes CASGGQSSYEQYF.

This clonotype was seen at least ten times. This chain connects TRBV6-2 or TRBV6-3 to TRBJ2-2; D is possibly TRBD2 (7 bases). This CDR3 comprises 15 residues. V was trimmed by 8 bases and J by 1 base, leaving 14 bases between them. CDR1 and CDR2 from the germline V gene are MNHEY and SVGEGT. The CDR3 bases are TGTGCCAGCGCGGGGGCCCTAAGGAACACCGGGGAGCTGTTTTTT. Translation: CASAGALRNTGELFF.

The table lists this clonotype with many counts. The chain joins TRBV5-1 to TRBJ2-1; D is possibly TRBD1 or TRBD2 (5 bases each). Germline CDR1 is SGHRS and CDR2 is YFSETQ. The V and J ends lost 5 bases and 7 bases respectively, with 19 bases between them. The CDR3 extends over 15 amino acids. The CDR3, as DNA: TGCGCCAGCAGTCCCATCGGGGCAGGAGGAAATGAGCAGTTCTTC. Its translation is CASSPIGAGGNEQFF.

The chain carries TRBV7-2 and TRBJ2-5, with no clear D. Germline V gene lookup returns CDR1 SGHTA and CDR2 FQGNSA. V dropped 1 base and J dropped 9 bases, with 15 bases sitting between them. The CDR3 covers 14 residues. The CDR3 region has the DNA TGTGCCAGCAGCTTAGGACGGGTCCAGGTATCCCAGTACTTC. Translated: CASSLGRVQVSQYF.

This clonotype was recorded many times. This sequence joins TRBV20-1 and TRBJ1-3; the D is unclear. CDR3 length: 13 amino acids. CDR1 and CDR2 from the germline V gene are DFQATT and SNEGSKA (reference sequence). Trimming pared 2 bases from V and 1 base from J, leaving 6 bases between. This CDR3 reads CSARRGSGNTIYF. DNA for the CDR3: TGCAGTGCTAGACGGGGATCTGGAAACACCATATATTTT.